This passage covers 30 T cell receptor beta chains from one sample sequenced in a study of tumor-infiltrating lymphocytes in primary liver carcinoma. Using a constant-region primer together with ProtoScript II reverse transcriptase, TCR beta cDNA was made from 500 ng of total RNA. Researchers made the TCR beta libraries by running three nested multiplex PCR rounds with slightly modified ARM-PCR. Running 10 cycles apiece, the first two PCR rounds relied on TRBV1-TRBV30 forward primers together with a C-beta reverse primer. MiXCR, applied by TCRdb to the multiplex PCR reads, yields one record per CDR3 protein. Of roughly 49,000 distinct CDR3 sequences listed, over 65% are singletons. Unsorted bulk tissue (about 20-30 mg) underwent RNA and DNA co-extraction. The sample taken for sequencing was liver tumor tissue from sampling region 5. Sample subset: tumor region T5, tumor centre. These receptors all come from a middle-aged man with primary liver carcinoma and hepatitis B virus infection.

A remark on this clonotype: Because it lacks the conserved phenylalanine or tryptophan at the end, this CDR3 is likely a read error. It is unclear where the CDR3 begins or ends on the DNA, so no DNA is shown, and the CDR3 is as TCRdb lists it. The gene calls are TRBV6-6 and TRBJ1-1; TRBD1 reflects the table's D call only, with no check against the DNA. The CDR3 is 15 residues long, counting both termini. Germline CDR1 is MNHNY and CDR2 is SVGAGI (reference sequence). The CDR3 sequence: CASRSGVVAPTEVFI.

This clonotype was detected only once. An end of the junction does not agree with germline; a read error may underlie this. The chain recombines TRBV7-9 with TRBJ2-3; unclear D gene. CDR1 and CDR2 (germline): SEHNR, FQNEAQ (reference sequence). The CDR3 extends over 14 amino acids. The CDR3 here is CASSLSQAPDTHCF. The DNA of the CDR3 is TGTGCCAGCAGCTTGAGCCAGGCCCCAGATACGCATTGTTTT.

This clonotype was counted only a few times. The CDR3 ends on some other residue instead of the conserved phenylalanine or tryptophan, so this is likely a read error. Because the CDR3's place on the DNA is in doubt, the DNA is left out and the CDR3 is given as listed by TCRdb. The chain carries TRBV11-2 and TRBJ1-1; the DNA was not used to check the table's D call, TRBD1. Including both end residues, the CDR3 is 12 amino acids long. Germline assignment: CDR1 SGHAT and CDR2 FQNNGV. CDR3 sequence: CASSPPGWGASL.

Only one count was recorded for this clonotype. The germline gene is not matched at one end of the junction; a read error may be the cause. The chain is built from TRBV6-5 and TRBJ1-1; a weak D match, TRBD1 (5 bases). CDR1 and CDR2 (germline): MNHEY, SVGAGI. The CDR3 is made up of 14 amino acids. CDR3 region: CASSYGGSNIEAFF. The CDR3 nucleotides are TGTGCCAGCAGTTACGGGGGTAGTAACATTGAAGCTTTCTTC.

The genes are TRBV11-2 and TRBJ2-5; D is perhaps TRBD1 (5 bases). The CDR3 is made up of 13 amino acids. Trimming pared 2 bases from V and 5 bases from J, leaving 9 bases between. Looked up from germline, CDR1 is SGHAT and CDR2 is FQNNGV. For the CDR3, the DNA is TGTGCCAGCAGCTTAATCAGGGTGGAGACCCAGTACTTC. It codes for CASSLIRVETQYF.

In the case of this clonotype: A junction end diverges from the germline sequence, so it may reflect a read error. The genes are TRBV11-2 and TRBJ2-7; tentatively, D is TRBD2 (6 bases). Looked up from germline, CDR1 is SGHAT and CDR2 is FQNNGV. The CDR3 is 15 amino acids. The CDR3, as DNA: TGTGTCAGCAGTCTCGGCGGGACTCTACCCTACGAGCTGTACTTC. Translating gives CVSSLGGTLPYELYF.

The chain employs TRBV24-1 and TRBJ2-5; either TRBD1 or TRBD2 may fit D (5 bases each). Germline V gives CDR1 KGHDR, CDR2 SFDVKD. The V end lost 1 base, the J end lost 2 bases, and 13 bases lay between the germline ends. The CDR3 has 16 residues. The CDR3 bases are TGTGCCACCAGTGATTTAACCGGGACCGAGCAAGAGACCCAGTACTTC. Translating it yields CATSDLTGTEQETQYF.

As to this clonotype: The final CDR3 position lacks the conserved phenylalanine or tryptophan, pointing to a likely read error. The V gene is TRBV5-6, the J gene TRBJ1-5, with 9 positions matching TRBD1. Germline CDR1 is SGHDT and CDR2 is YYEEEE. The CDR3 contains 16 residues. CDR3: CVSSYAGTGTDQPQHV. In nucleotides, the CDR3 is TGTGTCAGCAGCTACGCTGGGACAGGGACGGATCAGCCCCAGCATGTT.

As concerns this clonotype: Germline is not matched at one junction end, which may reflect a read error. The V call is TRBV6-6, the J call TRBJ2-7; 8 bases are a match to TRBD2. Germline loops: CDR1 MNHNY, CDR2 SVGAGI (reference sequence). The CDR3 has 15 amino acids. The CDR3 here is CASSYPKRERHEQYF. The CDR3 nucleotides read TGTGCCAGTAGTTACCCTAAGCGGGAGCGGCACGAGCAGTACTTC.

This clonotype was detected a few times. This may be a read error: a much more frequent sequence differs by one nucleotide. The chain is built from TRBV7-9 and TRBJ2-7; the D is unclear. The germline V gene encodes CDR1 SEHNR and CDR2 FQNEAQ (reference sequence). This CDR3 comprises 12 residues. The CDR3 is CAGSFSSYEQYF. The CDR3, as DNA: TGTGCCGGCAGCTTTAGCTCCTACGAGCAGTACTTC.

This clonotype was seen just once. Its ends do not fully match the called genes, so a read error is possible. CDR3 nucleotides: TGCGCCAGCAGCCGAGAAAAGTACAGCCAAGAGAGCCAGTACTTC. Protein sequence: CASSREKYSQESQYF. This chain joins TRBV4-1 and TRBJ2-5, with D hard to call. The CDR3 contains 15 residues. Germline V lookup: CDR1 MGHRA, CDR2 YSYEKL.

Concerning this clonotype itself: A read error may account for a junction end that differs from germline. V usage is TRBV29-1 and J usage is TRBJ2-1; TRBD1 might be the D (5 bases). There are 13 residues in the CDR3. Per germline, CDR1 SQVTM and CDR2 ANQGSEA. The CDR3 nucleotides read TGCAGCGTCGAAGGGGCAGACCACAATGAGCAGTTCTTT. Protein: CSVEGADHNEQFF.

This clonotype has a handful of counts. A much larger clone sits a single nucleotide away, making a read error possible. The chain has TRBV6-5 and TRBJ2-5; D might be TRBD2 (5 bases). Between the trimmed V and J ends, which lost 4 bases and 5 bases, there was a span of 14 bases. Germline assignment: CDR1 MNHEY and CDR2 SVGAGI. There are 14 residues in the CDR3. CDR3 DNA: TGTGCCAGCAGTTGCATGGGAGTGAGCGAGACCCAGTACTTC. It specifies CASSCMGVSETQYF.

This clonotype was recorded many times. This chain uses TRBV6-1 with TRBJ2-3; no reliable D call. In germline, CDR1 is MNHNS, CDR2 SASEGT. The CDR3 runs to 13 residues. V was clipped by 4 bases and J by 2 bases, with 7 bases between them. The CDR3 nucleotides read TGTGCCAGCAGTGGTCTCTCCACAGATACGCAGTATTTT. It encodes CASSGLSTDTQYF.

This clonotype was recorded a few times. Here the CDR3 omits its conserved ending phenylalanine or tryptophan, so a read error is the likely source. The V gene is TRBV29-1, the J gene TRBJ2-1, with 9 bases aligning to TRBD1. The germline gives CDR1 SQVTM, CDR2 ANQGSEA. This CDR3 region has 14 residues. CDR3 bases: TGCAGCGCTCTGAGGGGGACAGGGAACAATGGGCAGTTCTTA. Encoded protein: CSALRGTGNNGQFL.

This clonotype was found once. Being one base from a much bigger clone, this may be a read error. The gene calls are TRBV28 and TRBJ2-2, with 8 positions matching TRBD2. The CDR3 spans 17 residues. CDR1 and CDR2 from the germline V gene are MDHEN and SYDVKM. DNA of the CDR3: TGTTCCAGCAGCTCTCTTGCGGGAGGTAGTCGCCCCGGGGAGCTGTTTTTT. It codes for CSSSSLAGGSRPGELFF. Variable domain in full (rest from reference TRBV28 and TRBJ2-2): DVKVTQSSRYLVKRTGEKVFLECVQDMDHENMFWYRQDPGLGLRLIYFSYDVKMKEKGDIPEGYSVSREKKERFSLILESASTNQTSMYLCSSSSLAGGSRPGELFFGEGSRLTVL.

A word on this clonotype: A read error may explain this, as a much larger clone is one base away. This chain joins TRBV7-2 and TRBJ1-4; D uncertain. Trimming shortened V by 0 bases and J by 0 bases, and 8 bases separated the two germline ends. The V gene's germline CDR1 is SGHTA and CDR2 FQGNSA. The length of the CDR3 is 16 residues. The CDR3 protein is CTSSLARQATNEKLFF. For the CDR3, the DNA is TGTACCAGCAGCTTAGCAAGACAAGCAACTAATGAAAAACTGTTTTTT.

This clonotype was counted between two and nine times. Since no conserved phenylalanine or tryptophan closes the CDR3, a read error is the likely cause. The chain employs TRBV20-1 and TRBJ1-1; possibly TRBD1 for D (5 bases). CDR1 DFQATT and CDR2 SNEGSKA come from the germline V gene (reference sequence). V dropped 5 bases and J dropped 0 bases, with 10 bases sitting between them. This CDR3 region has 13 residues. The CDR3 loop reads CSAGGVLNTEAFL. The CDR3 nucleotides are TGCAGTGCTGGGGGAGTACTGAACACTGAAGCTTTCCTT.

Points on this clonotype: At one boundary the junction diverges from the germline segment, which might be a read error. The chain recombines TRBV6-2 or TRBV6-3 with TRBJ2-3, with D perhaps TRBD1 (6 bases). The CDR3 spans 14 residues. CDR1 MNHEY and CDR2 SVGEGT come from the germline V gene. The CDR3 DNA is TGTGCCAGCAATTACGGAGAGGGGGTCCTTACGCAGTATTTT. It translates to CASNYGEGVLTQYF.

As to this clonotype: This CDR3 is missing its conserved last phenylalanine or tryptophan, likely due to a read error. The rearrangement joins TRBV29-1 to TRBJ2-1; 10 positions match TRBD1. The CDR3 sequence is 13 residues long. The germline gives CDR1 SQVTM, CDR2 ANQGSEA. CDR3 bases: TGCAGTGTAGCCAGGACAGGGGGTCTAGAGCAGTTCCTC. Its translation is CSVARTGGLEQFL.

With regard to this clonotype: A read error is possible here, since a much larger clone lies one base away. The chain has TRBV6-5 and TRBJ2-5; D tentatively fits TRBD1 or TRBD2 (5 bases each). The CDR3 contains 13 residues. The germline CDR1 and CDR2 sequences are MNHEY and SVGAGI. The CDR3 sequence: CASSRDHQETLYF. CDR3 bases: TGTGCCAGCAGCCGGGACCATCAAGAGACCCTGTACTTC.

The sample holds many counts of this clonotype. The rearrangement joins TRBV28 to TRBJ2-3, with 7 bases that match TRBD2. Losses at the gene ends were 7 bases for V and 2 bases for J; bases not matched to a gene: 9. The CDR3 length is 15 residues. Germline CDR1 MDHEN, CDR2 SYDVKM. In DNA form, the CDR3 reads TGTGCCAGCAAATTTGTGGGACTACTCACAGATACGCAGTATTTT. Translated, it gives CASKFVGLLTDTQYF.

With respect to this clonotype: The missing conserved phenylalanine or tryptophan at the end of this CDR3 makes a read error likely. No DNA is shown, since the ends of the CDR3 on it are uncertain; the CDR3 is the one TCRdb lists. The chain is built from TRBV11-2 and TRBJ2-1; the table gives TRBD1 as D, unverified against the DNA. The germline gives CDR1 SGHAT, CDR2 FQNNGV. The CDR3 region is 14 residues in length, termini included. The chain's CDR3 is CASSSEGSWDEQFL.

On this clonotype itself: One junction end disagrees with the germline gene, perhaps due to a read error. This chain links TRBV7-3 with TRBJ2-2; D uncertain. CDR1 is SGHTA and CDR2 is FQGTGA in the germline V gene. The CDR3 has 15 amino acids. The CDR3 sequence is CTSSLLAGGTGELFF. As DNA, the CDR3 is TGTACCAGCAGCTTACTGGCTGGCGGCACCGGGGAGCTGTTTTTT.

Of note for this clonotype: A much bigger clone sits one base away, suggesting this may be a read error. J is TRBJ2-3 and V is TRBV30, with TRBD2 matching over 10 bases. Per germline, CDR1 GTSNPN and CDR2 SVGIG (reference sequence). The length of the CDR3 is 16 residues. In nucleotides, the CDR3 is TGTACCTGGAGATCTCTAGCGGGAGCAAATACAGATACGCAGTATTTT. It codes for CTWRSLAGANTDTQYF.

This clonotype was counted a single time. The chain employs TRBV6-1 and TRBJ1-1, with D perhaps matching TRBD1 (5 bases). The germline gives CDR1 MNHNS, CDR2 SASEGT. Deletions cut 10 bases from V and 14 bases from J, with 29 bases between. This CDR3 contains 14 residues. For the CDR3, the DNA is TGTGCCACAAGATTGGGGGGTGTAAACACTGAAACATTCTTT. It translates to CATRLGGVNTETFF.

Notes on this clonotype: A much larger clone differs by one base, so this may be a read error. This chain uses TRBV21-1 with TRBJ2-1. TRBV21-1 is reported as a pseudogene. The CDR3 has 15 amino acids. The CDR3 DNA reads as TGTGCCAGCAGCACCCAAGTCATACAGTCAAATGAGCAGTTCTTC. This sequence encodes CASSTQVIQSNEQFF.

The V and J genes are TRBV4-1 and TRBJ1-2, with a weak D call TRBD1 (5 bases). Trimming cost V 5 bases and J 2 bases, with 15 bases left between them. The CDR3 extends over 15 amino acids. Germline V gene sequence: CDR1 MGHRA, CDR2 YSYEKL. The CDR3 coding sequence is TGCGCCAGCAGCACAAGACAGAGGGCAAACTATGGCTACACCTTC. Translation: CASSTRQRANYGYTF.

The J gene is TRBJ2-7, the V gene TRBV28; D ambiguous. The CDR3 totals 13 residues. Trimming removed 7 bases from V and 2 bases from J, with 12 bases in between. CDR1 and CDR2 (germline): MDHEN, SYDVKM. CDR3 in amino acids: CASKLIRAYEQYF. Written as DNA, the CDR3 is TGTGCCAGCAAGCTAATAAGGGCCTACGAGCAGTACTTC.

This sequence joins TRBV20-1 and TRBJ2-1; 7 nucleotides match TRBD2. The germline CDR1 and CDR2 sequences are DFQATT and SNEGSKA (reference sequence). The junction had 5 bases not matched to a gene; V was cut back by 3 bases and J by 6 bases. The CDR3 totals 13 residues. The CDR3 DNA sequence: TGCAGTGCTAGCCAGGGAGGGAGCAATGAGCAGTTCTTC. Its protein product is CSASQGGSNEQFF.